The clone carrying this T cell receptor beta chain was observed many times. The record originates from a study of T-cell reconstitution after alpha-beta-depleted transplantation in children. For TCRbeta, the library was prepared with unique molecular identifiers. TCRdb reprocessed the PCR reads via MiXCR and lists one record per CDR3 protein. The sample lists about 110,000 distinct CDR3 sequences, 10% occurring once. The CDR3 totals 15 residues. V lost 6 bases and J 0 bases, leaving 17 bases between the germline ends. The germline V gene encodes CDR1 DFQATT and CDR2 SNEGSKA (reference sequence). The chain has TRBV20-1 and TRBJ1-2, with a tentative D call TRBD1 (6 bases). This clonotype was sampled from a human donor who donated a stem cell graft to a child with acute lymphoblastic leukemia. Specimen: PBMCs from the stem cell graft donor, collected from the stem cell graft. CDR3 nucleotide sequence: TGCAGTGCCAGGGATGGGGACACTTCTAACTATGGCTACACCTTC. Translating it yields CSARDGDTSNYGYTF.